This T cell receptor beta chain was captured in a study of blood T cell repertoires in COVID-19 (TCRdb year 2020). With respect to the entire study: Samples covering the acute and convalescent phases of COVID-19 were provided by collaborators in the United States, Italy and Spain. The material from the prospective study consisted of cDNA or gDNA derived from T cells, B-cell-depleted T cells, or PBMCs. Subjects who had been exposed to COVID-19, were actively infected with it, or had recovered from it provided the deeply sampled blood TCRbeta repertoires that made up the dataset. The repertoires were released in a freely available public database meant as a resource for research on the immune response to SARS-CoV-2. Samples were obtained from the ongoing ImmuneRACE study (first 160 participants) and from 1,254 subjects provided by 6 global collaborators. The sample metadata nearly always contained a de-identified subject ID, COVID-19 status, age in years and sex. Where available, HLA class I and class II types were taken from metadata supplied by the sample provider and were not determined by assay-based typing.

A remark on this clone: This clone's antigen is unknown. Per-base quality was not reported, and no clone a single base away is much larger than it.

The investigation overall reported the following: The quantity of clinical and demographic metadata differed by source and by participant and was supplied without curation.

For CDR1 and CDR2, the germline V gene lists SGHTA and FQGTGA. V is reduced by 2 bases and J by 0 bases, leaving a spacing of 8 bases between them. CDR3 length: 15 amino acids, cysteine to phenylalanine. Of all the DNA, just the CDR3 is kept, 45 bases in frame from base 1. The immunoSEQ Assay, a bias-controlled multiplex PCR, was used to amplify TCRbeta CDR3 regions from genomic DNA. The paper's data handling went like this. The number of nucleated cells in each sample was estimated by amplification of reference gene primers within the assay. Sequence reads were collapsed and filtered to measure the absolute abundance of every unique TCRbeta CDR3 rearrangement. For each sample, productive Simpson clonality was calculated by taking the square root of Simpson's diversity index across productive rearrangements. The source is immuneACCESS, and TCRdb retained only in-frame sequences with V and J called. Part of the clones is not carried over; for the studies checked, unresolved V genes explain less than half of this, and the remainder is unexplained. V and J calls and clone size are those listed in that table; D and trimming were worked out from the DNA. For this sample the table gives around 97,000 clones, of which around 90% were detected only once. The top ten clones comprise around 3.5% of the sample.

Each collaborating institution followed its own protocols to collect whole blood in K2EDTA tubes. For TCRbeta analysis, collaborators shipped samples as frozen whole blood, isolated PBMCs, or DNA extracted from either of those sample types. Sequencing input: peripheral blood. The clonotype comes from a human donor in a cohort sampled during active COVID-19. This receptor chain uses TRBV7-3 and TRBJ2-1, with the identity of the D gene unclear. At the DNA level, the sequence is TGTGCCAGCAGCTTAGACCGAGGCTCCTACAATGAGCAGTTCTTC. Its protein is CASSLDRGSYNEQFF.